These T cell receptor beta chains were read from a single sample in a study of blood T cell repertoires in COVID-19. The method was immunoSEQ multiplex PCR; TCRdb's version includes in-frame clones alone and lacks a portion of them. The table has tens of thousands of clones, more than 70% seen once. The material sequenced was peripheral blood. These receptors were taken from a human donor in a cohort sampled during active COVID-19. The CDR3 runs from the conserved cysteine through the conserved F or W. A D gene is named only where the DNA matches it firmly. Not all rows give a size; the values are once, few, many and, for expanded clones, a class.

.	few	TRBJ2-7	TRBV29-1	TGCAGCGTTGAATCGGCAGGGGGGCCCTACGAGCAGTACTTC	CSVESAGGPYEQYF
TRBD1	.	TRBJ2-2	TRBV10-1	TGCGCCAGCAGTGCATGGACAGGGGACACCGGGGAGCTGTTTTTT	CASSAWTGDTGELFF
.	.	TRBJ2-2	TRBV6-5	TGTGCCAGCAGTCGAGTAGCGACGAACACCGGGGAGCTGTTTTTT	CASSRVATNTGELFF
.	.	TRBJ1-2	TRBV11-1	TGTGCCAGCAGCACGCAGGGTTCGGACTATGGCTACACCTTC	CASSTQGSDYGYTF
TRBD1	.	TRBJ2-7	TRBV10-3	TGTGCCATCAGTGATCCCACAGGGGTCCACGAGCAGTACTTC	CAISDPTGVHEQYF
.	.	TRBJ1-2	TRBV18	TGTGCCAGCCGAAGCAACGCGGTTGACTATGGCTACACCTTC	CASRSNAVDYGYTF
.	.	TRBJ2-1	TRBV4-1	TGCGCCAGCAGCCAAGGACCGGACAGTTACAATGAGCAGTTCTTC	CASSQGPDSYNEQFF
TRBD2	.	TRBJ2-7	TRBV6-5	TGTGCCAGCAGTCCAGCTAGCGGGGGCTCCTACGAGCAGTACTTC	CASSPASGGSYEQYF
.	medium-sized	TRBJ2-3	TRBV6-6	TGTGCCAGCAGTTACTCTGTGGGGGGGCCGATAGATACGCAGTATTTT	CASSYSVGGPIDTQYF
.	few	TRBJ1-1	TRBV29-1	TGCAGCGTCCCGACAGGGAACACTGAAGCTTTCTTT	CSVPTGNTEAFF
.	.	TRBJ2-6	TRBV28	TGTGCCAGCAGTCCCGGGGACATGCGCGGGGCCAACGTCCTGACTTTC	CASSPGDMRGANVLTF
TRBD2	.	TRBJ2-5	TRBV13	TGTGCCAGCAGCCAACGGACTAGCCTCGGGGAGACCCAGTACTTC	CASSQRTSLGETQYF
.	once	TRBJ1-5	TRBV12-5	TGTGCTAGTGGTCAAGGGGGTCAGCCCCAGCATTTT	CASGQGGQPQHF
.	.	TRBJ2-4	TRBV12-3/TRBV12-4	TGTGCCAGCAGAGACAGTCAAAACATTCAGTACTTC	CASRDSQNIQYF
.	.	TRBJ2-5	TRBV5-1	TGCGCCAGCAGCTTGAGGGGTAGGGGGGAGACCCAGTACTTC	CASSLRGRGETQYF
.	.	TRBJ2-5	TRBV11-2	TGTGCCAGCAGCTTCGAGTACCAAGAGACCCAGTACTTC	CASSFEYQETQYF
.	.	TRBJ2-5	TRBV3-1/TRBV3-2	TGTGCCAGCAGGCGAACTAGAGGTTGGGAGACCCAGTACTTC	CASRRTRGWETQYF
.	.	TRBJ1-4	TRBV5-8	TGTGCCAGCAGCTTTCGGGGTCTAGGTAATGAAAAACTGTTTTTT	CASSFRGLGNEKLFF
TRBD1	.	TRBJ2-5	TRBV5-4	TGTGCCAGCAGCCCCGGGACAGGGCCTGCCACCCGGTACTTC	CASSPGTGPATRYF
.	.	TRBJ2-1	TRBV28	TGTGCCAGCAGTTTAGGGCTAGCTTTCAATGAGCAGTTCTTC	CASSLGLAFNEQFF
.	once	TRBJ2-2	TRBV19	TGTGCCAGTAGTATAGAGATTAGCTCTAACGGGGAGCTGTTTTTT	CASSIEISSNGELFF
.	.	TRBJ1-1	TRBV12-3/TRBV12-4	TGTGCCAGCAGTCCAGGGGATACTGAAGCTTTCTTT	CASSPGDTEAFF
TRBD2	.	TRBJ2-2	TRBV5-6	TGTGCCAGCAGCTTGGGGACTAGCGGGAGGTCCGGGGAGCTGTTTTTT	CASSLGTSGRSGELFF
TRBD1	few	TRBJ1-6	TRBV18	TGTGCCAGCTCACAACTGACAGGGGGCTCGTATAATTCACCCCTCCACTTT	CASSQLTGGSYNSPLHF
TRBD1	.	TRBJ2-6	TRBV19	TGTGCCAGTAGTTGGGACAGCTCTGGGGCCAACGTCCTGACTTTC	CASSWDSSGANVLTF
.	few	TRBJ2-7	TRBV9	TGTGCCAGCAGCGTAGAGAGACATACCTACGAGCAGTACTTC	CASSVERHTYEQYF
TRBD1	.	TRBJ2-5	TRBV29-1	TGCAGCTGTGGACAGGGGGAAGGGACCCAGTACTTC	CSCGQGEGTQYF
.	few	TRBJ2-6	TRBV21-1	TGTGCCAGCACCATCACTCTTTGGGAGGGTTACTCTGGGGCCAACGTCCTGACTTTC	CASTITLWEGYSGANVLTF
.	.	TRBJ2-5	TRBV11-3	TGTGCCAGCAGCTTCTCGACAGAAGAGACCCAGTACTTC	CASSFSTEETQYF
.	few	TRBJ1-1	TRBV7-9	TGTGCCAGCAGCTTAGGCGGCGCGCTCATGAACACTGAAGCTTTCTTT	CASSLGGALMNTEAFF
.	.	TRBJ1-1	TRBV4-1	TGCGCCAGCAGCCAGCTCATTGTGGCCTCAAATGAAGCTTTCTTT	CASSQLIVASNEAFF
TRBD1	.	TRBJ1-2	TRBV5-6	TGTGCCAGCAGCCCGGGAGGGGGCGACTATGGCTACACCTTC	CASSPGGGDYGYTF
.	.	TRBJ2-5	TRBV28	TGTGCCAGCAGTTTCGGCAGAGGGGAGACCCAGTACTTC	CASSFGRGETQYF
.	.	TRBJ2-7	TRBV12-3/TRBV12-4	TGTGCCAGCAGTTTTGCGGGACCCTACGAGCAGTACTTC	CASSFAGPYEQYF
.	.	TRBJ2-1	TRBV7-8	TGTGCCAGCAGCACCCGGACAGTTTACAATGAGCAGTTCTTC	CASSTRTVYNEQFF
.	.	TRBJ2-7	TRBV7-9	TGTGCCAGCAGCTTAAATAACGAGCAGTACTTC	CASSLNNEQYF
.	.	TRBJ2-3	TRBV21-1	TGTGCCGGAACGACAGGGGGGGCCTCAGATACGCAGTATTTT	CAGTTGGASDTQYF
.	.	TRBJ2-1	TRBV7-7	TGTGCTAGCAGCTGGGGGGGCTCCAATGAGCAGTTCTTC	CASSWGGSNEQFF
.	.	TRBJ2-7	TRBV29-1	TGCAGCGCTACGACAGGGCGGGGAGAGCAGTACTTC	CSATTGRGEQYF
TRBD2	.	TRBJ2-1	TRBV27	TGTGCCAGCAGTTTATCAGCGGGAGGGTACAATGAGCAGTTCTTC	CASSLSAGGYNEQFF
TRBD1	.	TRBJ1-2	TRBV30	TGTGCCTGGAGTGTAGCAGGGGGAATGGGCTACACCTTC	CAWSVAGGMGYTF
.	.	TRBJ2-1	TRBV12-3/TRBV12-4	TGTGCCAGCAGTTTGACACCGCCCGAGCAGTTCTTC	CASSLTPPEQFF
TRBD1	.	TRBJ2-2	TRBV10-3	TGTGCCATCAGTGGCCTTGACAGGGAGCACACCGGGGAGCTGTTTTTT	CAISGLDREHTGELFF
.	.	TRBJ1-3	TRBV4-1	TGCGCCAGCAGCCAAGAGGAGCGAAACACCATATATTTT	CASSQEERNTIYF
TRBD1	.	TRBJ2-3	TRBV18	TGTGCCAGCTCACCAACGACAGGGCGCACAGATACGCAGTATTTT	CASSPTTGRTDTQYF
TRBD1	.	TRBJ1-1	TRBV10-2	TGCGCCAGCAGTGAGAGGGACAGGGGTAGGGGAACTGAAGCTTTCTTT	CASSERDRGRGTEAFF
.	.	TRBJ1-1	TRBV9	TGTGCCAGCAGCGTAGATCCAGTGAACACTGAAGCTTTCTTT	CASSVDPVNTEAFF
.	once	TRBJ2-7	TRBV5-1	TGCGCCAGCAGCTTGGGAAACCCCACGGGGGAGCAGTACTTC	CASSLGNPTGEQYF